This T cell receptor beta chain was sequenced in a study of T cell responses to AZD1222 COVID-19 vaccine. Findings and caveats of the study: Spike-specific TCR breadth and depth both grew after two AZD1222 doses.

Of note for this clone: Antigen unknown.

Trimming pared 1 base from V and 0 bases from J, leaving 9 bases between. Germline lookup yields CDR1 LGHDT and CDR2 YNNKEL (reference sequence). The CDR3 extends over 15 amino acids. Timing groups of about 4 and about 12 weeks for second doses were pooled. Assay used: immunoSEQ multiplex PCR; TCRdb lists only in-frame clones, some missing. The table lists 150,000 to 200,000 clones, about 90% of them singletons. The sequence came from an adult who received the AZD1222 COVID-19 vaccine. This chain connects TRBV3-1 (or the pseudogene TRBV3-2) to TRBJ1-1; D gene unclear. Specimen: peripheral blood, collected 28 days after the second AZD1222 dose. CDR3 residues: CASSQVPLVNTEAFF. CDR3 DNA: TGTGCCAGCAGCCAAGTTCCTTTGGTGAACACTGAAGCTTTCTTT.